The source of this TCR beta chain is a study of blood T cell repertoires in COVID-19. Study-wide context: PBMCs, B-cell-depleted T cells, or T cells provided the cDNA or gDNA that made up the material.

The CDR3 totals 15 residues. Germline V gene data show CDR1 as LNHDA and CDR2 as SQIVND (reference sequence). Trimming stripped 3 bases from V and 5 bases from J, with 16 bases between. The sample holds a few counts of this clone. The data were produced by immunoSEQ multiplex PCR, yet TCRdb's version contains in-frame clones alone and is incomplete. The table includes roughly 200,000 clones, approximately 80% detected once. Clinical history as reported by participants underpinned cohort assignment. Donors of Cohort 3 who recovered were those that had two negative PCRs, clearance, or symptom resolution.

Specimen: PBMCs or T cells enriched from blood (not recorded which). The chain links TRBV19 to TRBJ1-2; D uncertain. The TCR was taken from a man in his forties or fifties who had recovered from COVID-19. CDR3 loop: CASSIPRGGRYGYTF. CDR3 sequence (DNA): TGTGCCAGTAGTATCCCCCGGGGAGGGAGATATGGCTACACCTTC. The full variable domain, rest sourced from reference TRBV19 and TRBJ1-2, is DGGITQSPKYLFRKEGQNVTLSCEQNLNHDAMYWYRQDPGQGLRLIYYSQIVNDFQKGDIAEGYSVSREKKESFPLTVTSAQKNPTAFYLCASSIPRGGRYGYTFGSGTRLTVV.